These T cell receptor beta chains were read from a single sample in a study of blood T cell repertoires in COVID-19. Using immunoSEQ multiplex PCR, the repertoire was profiled, and TCRdb retains in-frame clones only, with some absent. The table records 150,000 to 190,000 clones, roughly 80% of them present only once. Specimen: peripheral blood. The receptors shown here come from a woman older than 75 with acute or convalescent COVID-19. Each CDR3 is given with its conserved first and last residue. Fields, in order: clone size, D gene, V gene, J gene, CDR3 DNA, CDR3 protein. The D gene is left open where the match is weak. Clone size is given for some rows only: seen once, a few or many times, or a class if the clone is expanded.

clone size: once
D gene: TRBD2
V gene: TRBV5-1
J gene: TRBJ2-3
CDR3 DNA: TGCGCCAGCAGCCCCAGGACTAGCGGGAGGACAGATACGCAGTATTTT
CDR3 protein: CASSPRTSGRTDTQYF

clone size: -
D gene: -
V gene: TRBV5-4
J gene: TRBJ1-1
CDR3 DNA: TGTGCCAGCAGCCCGGGAGGGACTAACACTGAAGCTTTCTTT
CDR3 protein: CASSPGGTNTEAFF

clone size: -
D gene: TRBD1
V gene: TRBV19
J gene: TRBJ2-7
CDR3 DNA: TGTGCCAGTAGTATTATGGGACAGAGTATCGAGCAGTACTTC
CDR3 protein: CASSIMGQSIEQYF

clone size: -
D gene: -
V gene: TRBV19
J gene: TRBJ1-3
CDR3 DNA: TGTGCCAGTAGTAACAGGGCTGGAAACACCATATATTTT
CDR3 protein: CASSNRAGNTIYF

clone size: -
D gene: TRBD1
V gene: TRBV5-1
J gene: TRBJ2-6
CDR3 DNA: TGCGCCAGCAGCATCCCTCCCGGACAGGTAGGGTCTGGGGCCAACGTCCTGACTTTC
CDR3 protein: CASSIPPGQVGSGANVLTF

clone size: -
D gene: -
V gene: TRBV12-3/TRBV12-4
J gene: TRBJ1-1
CDR3 DNA: TGTGCCAGCAGTTCAGGCCCGAACACTGAAGCTTTCTTT
CDR3 protein: CASSSGPNTEAFF

clone size: -
D gene: -
V gene: TRBV11-2
J gene: TRBJ2-7
CDR3 DNA: TGTGCCAGCAGCTTAGGGACAGACGAGGCCTCCGAGCAGTACTTC
CDR3 protein: CASSLGTDEASEQYF

clone size: -
D gene: TRBD1
V gene: TRBV6-5
J gene: TRBJ1-1
CDR3 DNA: TGTGCCAGCAAGGACAGGGGGGGGACTGAAGCTTTCTTT
CDR3 protein: CASKDRGGTEAFF

clone size: -
D gene: TRBD2
V gene: TRBV5-4
J gene: TRBJ2-5
CDR3 DNA: TGTGCCAGCAGCTCTCTGGGACTAGCGAACCAAGAGACCCAGTACTTC
CDR3 protein: CASSSLGLANQETQYF

clone size: once
D gene: TRBD2
V gene: TRBV20-1
J gene: TRBJ2-1
CDR3 DNA: TGCAGTGCTAGTTGGACTAGGAGGGACAATGAGCAGTTCTTC
CDR3 protein: CSASWTRRDNEQFF

clone size: -
D gene: -
V gene: TRBV5-5
J gene: TRBJ1-4
CDR3 DNA: TGTGCCAGCAGTAACTCAGGGGAGTCGTGGTATGAAAAACTGTTTTTT
CDR3 protein: CASSNSGESWYEKLFF

clone size: -
D gene: TRBD1
V gene: TRBV5-4
J gene: TRBJ1-1
CDR3 DNA: TGTGCCAGCAGCCCCCGGGACAGGGGAGTGAGGACTGAAGCTTTCTTT
CDR3 protein: CASSPRDRGVRTEAFF

clone size: -
D gene: -
V gene: TRBV12-3/TRBV12-4
J gene: TRBJ1-1
CDR3 DNA: TGTGCCAGCAGTTTACAGACTGAAGCTTTCTTT
CDR3 protein: CASSLQTEAFF

clone size: -
D gene: -
V gene: TRBV30
J gene: TRBJ2-7
CDR3 DNA: TGTGCCTGGAGGGGACTCCGCGAGCAGTACTTC
CDR3 protein: CAWRGLREQYF

clone size: -
D gene: TRBD1
V gene: TRBV7-9
J gene: TRBJ1-2
CDR3 DNA: TGTGCCAGCAGCCGGCAGGGGGCTGGGGACTATGGCTACACCTTC
CDR3 protein: CASSRQGAGDYGYTF

clone size: -
D gene: -
V gene: TRBV7-9
J gene: TRBJ1-6
CDR3 DNA: TGTGCCAGCAGCTTGGGGCAGGGCGGTGTTGCCCTCCACTTT
CDR3 protein: CASSLGQGGVALHF

clone size: -
D gene: -
V gene: TRBV3-1/TRBV3-2
J gene: TRBJ1-3
CDR3 DNA: TGTGCCAGCAGCGAGACTTTCTCTGGAAACACCATATATTTT
CDR3 protein: CASSETFSGNTIYF

clone size: once
D gene: -
V gene: TRBV6-5
J gene: TRBJ2-5
CDR3 DNA: TGTGCCAGCAGTAACCCGGGGGAGACCCAGTACTTC
CDR3 protein: CASSNPGETQYF

clone size: -
D gene: -
V gene: TRBV28
J gene: TRBJ1-4
CDR3 DNA: TGTGCCAGCAAAGGGACAAGTTTAGACCATGAAAAACTGTTTTTT
CDR3 protein: CASKGTSLDHEKLFF

clone size: -
D gene: -
V gene: TRBV10-3
J gene: TRBJ2-2
CDR3 DNA: TGTGCCACACGACCGGGACACAACACCGGGGAGCTGTTTTTT
CDR3 protein: CATRPGHNTGELFF

clone size: few
D gene: -
V gene: TRBV3-1/TRBV3-2
J gene: TRBJ1-2
CDR3 DNA: TGTGCCAGCAGCCGTCAGGACAAGCTCTATGGCTACACCTTC
CDR3 protein: CASSRQDKLYGYTF

clone size: many
D gene: -
V gene: TRBV7-6
J gene: TRBJ2-2
CDR3 DNA: TGTGCCAGCAGCCCCGGTCCTCAGGGGGGCACCGGGGAGCTGTTTTTT
CDR3 protein: CASSPGPQGGTGELFF

clone size: -
D gene: -
V gene: TRBV6-5
J gene: TRBJ1-1
CDR3 DNA: TGTGCCACGACAGTAAATATGAACACTGAAGCTTTCTTT
CDR3 protein: CATTVNMNTEAFF

clone size: -
D gene: -
V gene: TRBV11-2
J gene: TRBJ1-4
CDR3 DNA: TGTGCCAGCAGCTTACAGGGGATATATGAAAAACTGTTTTTT
CDR3 protein: CASSLQGIYEKLFF